This TCR beta chain was sequenced for a study of OX40 agonist ivuxolimab in advanced cancers. Broader study findings: Partial responders at 0.1-3.0 mg/kg showed near-lowest clonal expansion. The antigen specificity of the peripheral T cells (those that were expanded) was not determined.

Points on this clone: Its antigen remains unknown.

This CDR3 comprises 16 residues. J lost 8 bases, V lost 5 bases, and 11 bases had no gene match. CDR1 is LNHDA, CDR2 SQIVND, per germline (reference sequence). Sequenced by immunoSEQ multiplex PCR; TCRdb stores in-frame clones only, minus some. The repertoire consists of over 50,000 clones, with about 86% occurring once and the leading ten covering around 0.5%. Sequenced here: CD4+ or CD8+ T cells sorted from blood, sampled in a trial of the OX40 agonist ivuxolimab. The genes are TRBV19 and TRBJ2-1; 11 bases fit TRBD2. This receptor was taken from an adult with an advanced solid tumor such as melanoma, head and neck, liver or kidney cancer. The CDR3 sequence: CASSQPGLAALHEQFF. The CDR3, as DNA: TGTGCCAGTAGTCAACCGGGACTAGCGGCTTTGCATGAGCAGTTCTTC.